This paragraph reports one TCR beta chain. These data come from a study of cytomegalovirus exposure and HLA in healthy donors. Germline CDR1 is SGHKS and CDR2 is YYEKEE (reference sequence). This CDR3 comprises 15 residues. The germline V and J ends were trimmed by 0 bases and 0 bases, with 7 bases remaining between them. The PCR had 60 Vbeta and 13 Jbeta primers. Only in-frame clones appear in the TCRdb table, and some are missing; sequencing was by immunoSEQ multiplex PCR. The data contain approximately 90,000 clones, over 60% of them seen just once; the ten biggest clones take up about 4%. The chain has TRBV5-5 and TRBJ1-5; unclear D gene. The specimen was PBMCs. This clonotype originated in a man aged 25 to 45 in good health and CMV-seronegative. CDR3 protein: CASSLDGYSNQPQHF. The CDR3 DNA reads TGTGCCAGCAGCTTGGACGGTTATAGCAATCAGCCCCAGCATTTT. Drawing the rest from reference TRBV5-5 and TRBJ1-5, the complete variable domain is DAGVTQSPTHLIKTRGQQVTLRCSPISGHKSVSWYQQVLGQGPQFIFQYYEKEERGRGNFPDRFSARQFPNYSSELNVNALLLGDSALYLCASSLDGYSNQPQHFGDGTRLSIL.